The sequence of this T cell receptor beta chain was determined in a study of blood T cells in healthy people across ages. Study-level findings and limits: Estimates drawn from one million T cells were deemed to understate diversity.

In its sample, this clonotype was seen many times. Its antigen is not identified. Per sample, extraction of total RNA gave at least 6 micrograms in every case. Germline V gene sequence: CDR1 SQVTM, CDR2 ANQGSEA. The CDR3 length is 14 residues. With 0 bases clipped from V and 5 bases from J, the junction kept 4 bases outside the gene matches. A second roughly 7 to 11 cycle PCR used barcoded and J-beta primers. TCRdb re-analysed the 5' RACE reads in MiXCR, keeping a single row per CDR3 protein. The sample has around 1,500,000 distinct CDR3 sequences; under 30% are singletons. The chain recombines TRBV29-1 with TRBJ2-7; 10 bases align to TRBD2. This receptor was obtained from a woman aged 25 to 39 in good health. Sequencing used blood. The CDR3 spells CSVEDSGRRDEQYF. The CDR3 region has the DNA TGCAGCGTTGAAGATAGCGGGAGGAGAGACGAGCAGTACTTC.